The present T cell receptor beta chain was sequenced within a study of regulatory T cells in long-lasting Graves disease. Study-level information: It was over 5 years of antithyroid drugs, with positive TSH receptor antibodies, that meant persistent Graves' disease.

Construction of the TCR beta libraries employed iRepertoire HTBI primers in conjunction with Arm-PCR of CDR3 regions. A single record per CDR3 protein comes from TCRdb applying MiXCR to the multiplex PCR reads. The sample holds about 660,000 distinct CDR3 sequences, around 30% seen once. There are 15 residues in the CDR3. The germline V and J ends were trimmed by 0 bases and 4 bases, with 10 bases remaining between them. The time point is: persistent/refractory GD, antithyroid drugs over 5 years with positive TRAb. Making the TCR library involved RNA that had been extracted from PBMCs. This clonotype was seen ten or more times. Antigen: not known. General study points: The number of shared public clonotypes was higher in persistent patients (around 2,700) than new patients (just over 950). Having few samples may have compromised the accuracy.

The chain combines TRBV12-3 or TRBV12-4 with TRBJ1-5, with D possibly being TRBD1 (6 bases). The receptor comes from a female donor with Graves disease. This specimen was peripheral blood mononuclear cells (PBMCs), taken when the disease was refractory, from a patient treated with antithyroid drugs. In DNA, the CDR3 is TGTGCCAGCAGTTTAGCGCGTGGACAGAATCAGCCCCAGCATTTT. Translation gives CASSLARGQNQPQHF.